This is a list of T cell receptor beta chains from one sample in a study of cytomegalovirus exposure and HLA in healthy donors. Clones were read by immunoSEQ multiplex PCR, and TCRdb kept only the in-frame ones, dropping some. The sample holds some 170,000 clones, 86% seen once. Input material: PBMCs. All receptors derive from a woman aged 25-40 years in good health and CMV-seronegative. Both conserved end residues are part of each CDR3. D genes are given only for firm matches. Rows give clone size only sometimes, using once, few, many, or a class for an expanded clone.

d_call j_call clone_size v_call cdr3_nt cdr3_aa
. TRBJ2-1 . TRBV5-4 TGTGCCAGCAGCCGCGAGGGGAATGAGCAGTTCTTC CASSREGNEQFF
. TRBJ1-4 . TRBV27 TGTGCCAGCAGACTCCAGGGAGCTACTGAAAAACTGTTTTTT CASRLQGATEKLFF
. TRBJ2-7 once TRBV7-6 TGTGCCAGCAGCAACGACAGGACCTACGAGCAGTACTTC CASSNDRTYEQYF
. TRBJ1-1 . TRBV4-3 TGCGCCAGCAGCCAAGCTTCCGGGCAGTTGAACACTGAAGCTTTCTTT CASSQASGQLNTEAFF
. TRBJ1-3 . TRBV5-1 TGCGCCAGCAGCTTGCTTCCAGGAGCCTCTGGAAACACCATATATTTT CASSLLPGASGNTIYF
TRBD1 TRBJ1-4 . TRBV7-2 TGTGCCAGCAAGGCGTACCGAGGGGGCGAGGAAAAACTGTTTTTT CASKAYRGGEEKLFF
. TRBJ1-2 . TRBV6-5 TGTGCCAGCAACCCCGCCCGGGTAGCCCCCTATGGCTACACCTTC CASNPARVAPYGYTF
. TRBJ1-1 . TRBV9 TGTGCCAGCAGTATACAGGGTACGGGAACTGAAGCTTTCTTT CASSIQGTGTEAFF
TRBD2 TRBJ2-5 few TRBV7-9 TGTGCCAGCAGCTTACCGACTAGCGGGGGCCAAGAGACCCAGTACTTC CASSLPTSGGQETQYF
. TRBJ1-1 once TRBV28 TGTGCCAGCAGTACATCAATTCGAGCTTTCTTT CASSTSIRAFF
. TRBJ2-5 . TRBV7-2 TGTGCCAGCAGCTTATTTGCTACTAACCGGGAGACCCAGTACTTC CASSLFATNRETQYF
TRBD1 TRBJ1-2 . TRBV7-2 TGTGCCAGCAGCTTGGGGACAGGGGGCTATGGCTACACCTTC CASSLGTGGYGYTF
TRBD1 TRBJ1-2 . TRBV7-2 TGTGCCAGCAGCTTAGTAGGGGGGTCCCCAAGGACAGGGGACTATGGCTACACCTTC CASSLVGGSPRTGDYGYTF
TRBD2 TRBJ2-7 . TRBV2 TGTGCCAGCATCACCGGGACTAGCGCGTACGAGCAGTACTTC CASITGTSAYEQYF
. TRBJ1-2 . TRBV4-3 TGCGCCAGCAGCCAACTCTTTGGGGAGCCTTTGGATGGCTACACCTTC CASSQLFGEPLDGYTF
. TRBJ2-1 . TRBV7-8 TGTGCCAGCAGCTTTATGCCGGAAAGCTCCTACAATGAGCAGTTCTTC CASSFMPESSYNEQFF